These 2 T cell receptor beta chains share one sample of origin, sequenced in a study of CD8 T cells in ankylosing spondylitis. These receptors lack a known antigen. TCRdb re-called the 5' RACE reads with MiXCR, one entry per CDR3 protein. Found here are about 510,000 distinct CDR3 sequences, approximately 5% of them singletons; the top ten hold approximately 4%. Regarding the study as a whole: Apparently characteristic of ankylosing spondylitis blood was a TCR beta motif (eight highly homologous variants).

Sequenced material: blood, either unsorted or a sorted T cell fraction (not recorded which). The receptors come from a male donor with ankylosing spondylitis.

This clonotype was observed many times. The chain is built from TRBV6-4 and TRBJ2-7, with TRBD2 identical over 14 bases. The CDR3 runs 16 residues. CDR1 is MRHNA and CDR2 is SNTAGT in the germline V gene. J gave up 3 bases and V 8 bases, and 9 bases lay outside the gene matches. The CDR3 is CASPQGLAGVNYEQYF. CDR3 DNA: TGTGCCAGCCCACAGGGACTAGCGGGAGTGAACTACGAGCAGTACTTC.

This clonotype was counted ten times or more. The V call is TRBV6-1, the J call TRBJ2-5, with D possibly TRBD1 on 5 matching bases. Germline V gene sequence: CDR1 MNHNS, CDR2 SASEGT. With 2 bases removed from V and 1 base from J, the gap between germline ends came to 14 bases. The CDR3 consists of 16 residues. CDR3 DNA sequence: TGTGCCAGCAGTGAATTTGTAGTAGGGGTCCAAGAGACCCAGTACTTC. Its protein is CASSEFVVGVQETQYF.